A selection of T cell receptor beta chains follows, all from one sample in a study of sequential checkpoint blockade in melanoma. Some clones are missing from TCRdb's copy, which holds only in-frame ones; the method was immunoSEQ multiplex PCR. Here the sample spans about 8,400 clones, 90% being singletons. This specimen consisted of CD8+ T cells sorted from blood (inferred from file names), obtained from a patient given nivolumab and ipilimumab in sequence. Every receptor here comes from a human donor with melanoma. Each CDR3 is given with its conserved first and last residue. D genes are given only for firm matches. The listing skips clone size in some rows; elsewhere it reads once, few, many or a size class.

V	size	D	J	CDR3	DNA
TRBV29-1	-	TRBD1	TRBJ2-5	CSVIGQGGETQYF	TGCAGCGTCATCGGACAGGGGGGTGAGACCCAGTACTTC
TRBV30	-	TRBD1	TRBJ1-2	CAWSAGTAVNYGYTF	TGTGCCTGGAGTGCGGGGACAGCCGTCAACTATGGCTACACCTTC
TRBV10-3	-	-	TRBJ2-7	CALGGDSSYEQYF	TGTGCCCTGGGGGGAGACAGCTCCTACGAGCAGTACTTC
TRBV27	-	TRBD2	TRBJ2-7	CASSYGLALPYEQYF	TGTGCCAGCAGTTATGGACTAGCACTTCCCTACGAGCAGTACTTC
TRBV9	-	-	TRBJ1-1	CASSVGSGKPEAFF	TGTGCCAGCAGCGTAGGGTCAGGGAAACCTGAAGCTTTCTTT
TRBV7-9	few	-	TRBJ1-2	CASSLYEGGTPGYTF	TGTGCCAGCAGCTTATACGAGGGGGGGACACCGGGCTACACCTTC
TRBV5-6	once	-	TRBJ1-1	CASSPGPRGAEAFF	TGTGCCAGCAGTCCCGGTCCCAGGGGCGCTGAAGCTTTCTTT
TRBV9	-	TRBD1	TRBJ1-2	CASSHLFRGQGDYGYTF	TGTGCCAGCAGCCACCTATTTCGGGGACAGGGAGACTATGGCTACACCTTC
TRBV28	-	-	TRBJ2-7	CASSERLSAGRYEQYF	TGTGCCAGCAGTGAACGCCTGTCGGCGGGACGCTACGAGCAGTACTTC
TRBV20-1	-	-	TRBJ2-2	CSAPRVGELFF	TGCAGTGCTCCCAGGGTCGGGGAGCTGTTTTTT
TRBV7-9	-	-	TRBJ1-1	CASSLTEPNTEAFF	TGTGCCAGCAGCTTAACAGAGCCAAACACTGAAGCTTTCTTT
TRBV7-3	-	TRBD1	TRBJ2-7	CASSLAQGYEQYF	TGTGCCAGCAGCTTGGCACAGGGGTACGAGCAGTACTTC
TRBV18	-	TRBD1	TRBJ2-1	CASSPIGQVRDEQFF	TGTGCCAGCTCACCTATAGGACAGGTTAGGGATGAGCAGTTCTTC
TRBV27	-	-	TRBJ2-7	CASSWGDGPYEQYF	TGTGCCAGCAGTTGGGGGGACGGACCCTACGAGCAGTACTTC
TRBV27	once	-	TRBJ2-7	CASNTRPGEQYF	TGTGCCAGCAACACTAGGCCCGGCGAGCAGTACTTC
TRBV9	-	TRBD1	TRBJ1-2	CASSVGDSLYGYTF	TGTGCCAGCAGCGTAGGGGACAGCCTCTATGGCTACACCTTC
TRBV27	-	-	TRBJ1-4	CASSSYPGQGLFF	TGTGCCAGCAGTTCATACCCGGGACAAGGACTGTTTTTT
TRBV19	-	-	TRBJ1-5	CASSIQGGNQPQHF	TGTGCCAGTAGTATCCAAGGGGGCAATCAGCCCCAGCATTTT
TRBV28	-	TRBD2	TRBJ2-7	CASSIAHLAGGSYEQYF	TGTGCCAGCAGTATCGCTCATCTAGCGGGAGGCTCCTACGAGCAGTACTTC
TRBV30	-	TRBD1	TRBJ2-7	CAWSVVTGERVSYEQYF	TGTGCCTGGAGTGTGGTGACAGGGGAAAGGGTCTCCTACGAGCAGTACTTC
TRBV2	-	-	TRBJ1-5	CASSEVGGFPPQHF	TGTGCCAGCAGTGAAGTGGGGGGATTCCCGCCCCAGCATTTT